The 28 T cell receptor beta chains presented below share a single source sample, sequenced in a study of shared clonotypes between healthy human individuals. The method was immunoSEQ multiplex PCR; TCRdb's version includes in-frame clones alone and lacks a portion of them. The data hold roughly 500,000 clones, with about 95% observed a single time. Sequencing was carried out using naive CD4+ T cells sorted from blood. Documented subset: CD45RA+ positively selected. Every receptor here comes from a woman in her 30s in good health.

This clone was recorded only once. The chain has TRBV7-6 and TRBJ1-1; D might be TRBD1 (5 bases). The CDR3 spans 14 residues. V was trimmed by 5 bases and J by 1 base, leaving 11 bases between them. Germline V gene sequence: CDR1 SGHVS, CDR2 FNYEAQ. CDR3 sequence (DNA): TGTGCCAGCAGCCAGGGCGGGGGGAACACTGAAGCTTTCTTT. This codes for CASSQGGGNTEAFF.

The chain combines TRBV27 with TRBJ1-4; D unclear. The germline V gene encodes CDR1 MNHEY and CDR2 SMNVEV (reference sequence). V dropped 8 bases and J dropped 5 bases, with 3 bases sitting between them. The CDR3 loop spans 10 amino acids. The CDR3 reads CASGNEKLFF. The DNA for the CDR3 is TGTGCCAGCGGAAATGAAAAACTGTTTTTT.

The CDR3 reads CASSKTAAGANVLTF. The CDR3 DNA sequence: TGTGCCAGCAGCAAAACAGCGGCTGGGGCCAACGTCCTGACTTTC. This chain uses TRBV25-1 with TRBJ2-6; tentatively, D is TRBD2 (5 bases). The V end was cut by 6 bases, the J end by 2 bases, with 11 bases between. The CDR3 runs 15 residues. The germline V gene has CDR1 MGHDK and CDR2 SYGVNS.

This chain joins TRBV15 and TRBJ1-5, with TRBD1 as a possible D gene (5 bases). The ends were cut back, 1 base at V and 4 bases at J, with 8 bases in the middle. Per germline, CDR1 LNHNV and CDR2 YYDKDF (reference sequence). The CDR3 runs 14 residues. The CDR3 DNA reads as TGTGCCACCAGCAGAGGACAGCCAAATCAGCCCCAGCATTTT. Translated, it gives CATSRGQPNQPQHF.

The chain links TRBV7-8 to TRBJ2-7; D might be TRBD1 (6 bases). In germline, CDR1 is SGHVS, CDR2 FQNEAQ. Trimming took 1 base from V and 2 from J, leaving 12 bases between them. This CDR3 spans 15 amino acids. The CDR3 DNA reads as TGTGCCAGCAGCTTAGACAGGGACCTTACCTACGAGCAGTACTTC. Encoded protein: CASSLDRDLTYEQYF.

The V gene is TRBV5-1, the J gene TRBJ2-7; D possibly corresponds to TRBD1 (5 bases). V lost 4 bases to trimming and J lost 6 bases, with 20 bases between them. The CDR3 is 15 amino acids. CDR1 is SGHRS, CDR2 YFSETQ, per germline. The CDR3 DNA is TGCGCCAGCAGCAGGATTGACAGTAATAGTGGCGAGCAGTACTTC. Protein sequence: CASSRIDSNSGEQYF.

The chain couples TRBV5-1 to TRBJ1-1; D gene unclear. CDR3 length equals 15 residues. Trimming stripped 5 bases from V and 1 base from J, with 15 bases between. Germline-derived CDR1 and CDR2 are SGHRS and YFSETQ. CDR3 region: CASSWRGVGNTEAFF. CDR3 DNA sequence: TGCGCCAGCAGTTGGCGTGGGGTCGGGAACACTGAAGCTTTCTTT.

This rearrangement joins TRBV9 to TRBJ2-5; TRBD2 is a possible D gene (5 bases). Matching the DNA end better, TRBJ2-7 makes the J call doubtful. The CDR3 contains 16 residues. Per germline, CDR1 SGDLS and CDR2 YYNGEE. The CDR3 sequence is CASSGRRGDSSYEQYF. The CDR3 coding sequence is TGTGCCAGCAGCGGACGACGGGGAGATAGCTCCTACGAGCAGTACTTC.

The rearrangement uses TRBV6-4 and TRBJ1-3; D remains ambiguous. V gave up 6 bases and J gave up 4 bases, with 10 bases separating them. The CDR3 runs to 13 residues. The germline gives CDR1 MRHNA, CDR2 SNTAGT. CDR3 region: CASSEPPGNTIYF. The CDR3, as DNA: TGTGCCAGCAGCGAACCTCCCGGAAACACCATATATTTT.

The V gene is TRBV2, the J gene TRBJ2-5; possibly TRBD1 or TRBD2 for D (5 bases each). Trimming pared 6 bases from V and 3 bases from J, leaving 14 bases between. CDR3 length: 14 amino acids. In germline, CDR1 is SNHLY, CDR2 FYNNEI. CDR3 bases: TGTGCCAGCAGAATGGGGCTAGCCAAAGAGACCCAGTACTTC. This codes for CASRMGLAKETQYF.

This chain uses TRBV2 with TRBJ2-3, with TRBD2 matching 10 bases. J was trimmed by 4 bases and V by 8 bases; bases with no gene match: 6. Germline V lookup: CDR1 SNHLY, CDR2 FYNNEI. The CDR3 consists of 14 residues. CDR3 nucleotides: TGTGCCAGCCTGGCTAGCGGGAGTTCAGATACGCAGTATTTT. Translated, it gives CASLASGSSDTQYF.

The chain joins TRBV10-3 to TRBJ1-4, with 8 bases identical to TRBD1. V was pared by 4 bases and J by 2 bases, with 6 bases of the junction left unmatched. Germline V gene sequence: CDR1 ENHRY, CDR2 SYGVKD. CDR3 length: 16 amino acids. The CDR3 spells CAISGNRGTTNEKLFF. The CDR3 coding sequence is TGTGCCATCAGTGGTAACAGGGGGACTACTAATGAAAAACTGTTTTTT.

The V gene is TRBV27, the J gene TRBJ2-7; 8 bases match TRBD1. The CDR3 extends over 16 amino acids. Germline V gene data show CDR1 as MNHEY and CDR2 as SMNVEV (reference sequence). V lost 4 bases, J lost 3 bases, and 11 bases stayed unmatched. The CDR3 DNA follows: TGTGCCAGCAGTTCGCTACTCCGGGACAGGTACTACGAGCAGTACTTC. Translating it yields CASSSLLRDRYYEQYF.

The chain combines TRBV28 with TRBJ1-1; 7 bases align to TRBD1. The CDR3 runs to 13 residues. CDR1 is MDHEN and CDR2 is SYDVKM in the germline V gene. V lost 4 bases, J lost 3 bases, and 2 bases stayed unmatched. DNA for the CDR3: TGTGCCAGCAGTTCCGGACAGGACACTGAAGCTTTCTTT. It translates to CASSSGQDTEAFF.

This clone was detected once. This chain uses TRBV20-1 with TRBJ2-7; no definite D call. CDR3 length: 11 residues. CDR1 and CDR2 from the germline V gene are DFQATT and SNEGSKA (reference sequence). V lost 4 bases and J 6 bases, leaving 10 bases between the germline ends. The CDR3 DNA reads as TGCAGTGCTATGGGTCCTTTCGAGCAGTACTTC. This encodes CSAMGPFEQYF.

The genes are TRBV28 and TRBJ1-5; D gene uncertain. V dropped 10 bases and J dropped 0 bases, with 7 bases sitting between them. The CDR3 spans 12 residues. Germline loops: CDR1 MDHEN, CDR2 SYDVKM. This CDR3 reads CATALSNQPQHF. The CDR3, as DNA: TGTGCCACTGCCCTTAGCAATCAGCCCCAGCATTTT.

This clone has only one observation. This chain joins TRBV30 and TRBJ1-2; a possible D gene is TRBD1 (5 bases). V was shortened by 2 bases and J by 3 bases, with 10 bases between the two germline ends. Germline V gives CDR1 GTSNPN, CDR2 SVGIG (reference sequence). CDR3 size: 13 residues. In DNA, the CDR3 is TGTGCCTGGAGTTGGGGGGACGACTATGGCTACACCTTC. Amino acids: CAWSWGDDYGYTF.

The gene calls are TRBV10-3 and TRBJ2-7; no clear D. With 1 base removed from V and 2 bases from J, the gap between germline ends came to 9 bases. The CDR3 consists of 14 residues. The germline V gene has CDR1 ENHRY and CDR2 SYGVKD. CDR3 sequence (DNA): TGTGCCATCAGTGAGTTCTCCTCCCCCTACGAGCAGTACTTC. Its protein product is CAISEFSSPYEQYF.

The chain employs TRBV7-9 and TRBJ2-5; D may be TRBD2 (8 bases). V gave up 5 bases and J gave up 5 bases, with 24 bases separating them. This CDR3 has 17 residues. Germline CDR1 SEHNR, CDR2 FQNEAQ (reference sequence). Written as DNA, the CDR3 is TGTGCCAGCAGCCCGGGAGGGGGCGTCCAGTTTTGGGAGACCCAGTACTTC. This gives the protein CASSPGGGVQFWETQYF. The full variable domain, completed using reference TRBV7-9 and TRBJ2-5, is DTGVSQNPRHKITKRGQNVTFRCDPISEHNRLYWYRQTLGQGPEFLTYFQNEAQLEKSRLLSDRFSAERPKGSFSTLEIQRTEQGDSAMYLCASSPGGGVQFWETQYFGPGTRLLVL.

This clone occurred once. The V call is TRBV4-1, the J call TRBJ2-1; 7 nucleotides align to TRBD2. The CDR3 loop spans 16 amino acids. The trim removed 0 bases at V and 1 base at J, leaving 3 bases unmatched. From germline, CDR1 is MGHRA and CDR2 YSYEKL. This CDR3 reads CASSQERGSSYNEQFF. The CDR3 coding sequence is TGCGCCAGCAGCCAAGAACGCGGGAGTTCCTACAATGAGCAGTTCTTC.

This clone is a singleton in its sample. This chain links TRBV5-6 with TRBJ2-7, with TRBD2 identical over 10 bases. The CDR3 extends over 14 amino acids. Per germline, CDR1 SGHDT and CDR2 YYEEEE. V trimming: 3 bases; J trimming: 5 bases; junction bases outside the gene matches: 5. The CDR3, as DNA: TGTGCCAGCAGCTCCCTAGCGGGAGTCCACGAGCAGTACTTC. This translates into CASSSLAGVHEQYF.

The rearrangement joins TRBV28 to TRBJ1-3; a weak D match, TRBD1 (5 bases). The CDR3 has 14 amino acids. Germline-derived CDR1 and CDR2 are MDHEN and SYDVKM. Trimming stripped 7 bases from V and 6 bases from J, with 16 bases between. The DNA of the CDR3 is TGTGCCAGCACAAAAGGGGTGGGGACAAACACCATATATTTT. Translating gives CASTKGVGTNTIYF.

The chain couples TRBV5-4 to TRBJ2-2, with 7 positions matching TRBD1. V shed 9 bases, J shed 4 bases, and the junction held 6 bases outside the gene matches. Looked up from germline, CDR1 is SGHNT and CDR2 is YYREEE (reference sequence). The CDR3 spans 13 residues. The CDR3 nucleotides read TGTGCCAACCAAAGGGACAGCACCGGGGAGCTGTTTTTT. Its protein is CANQRDSTGELFF.

CDR3 protein: CASSFVATYQETQYF. In DNA, the CDR3 is TGTGCCAGCAGCTTCGTCGCCACGTATCAAGAGACCCAGTACTTC. V is TRBV7-3 and J is TRBJ2-5; D is ambiguous. Trimming took off 3 bases at V and 2 bases at J, with 13 bases between the two ends. The V gene's germline CDR1 is SGHTA and CDR2 FQGTGA. This CDR3 has 15 residues.

The rearrangement links TRBV6-5 to TRBJ2-7; possibly TRBD1 or TRBD2 for D (5 bases each). Germline CDR1 is MNHEY and CDR2 is SVGAGI. CDR3 size: 11 residues. V was cut by 2 bases and J by 7 bases, with 6 bases left in between. CDR3 amino acids: CASSYEGEQYF. The CDR3 coding sequence is TGTGCCAGCAGTTACGAGGGGGAGCAGTACTTC.

The CDR3 region is CASSYSGTIGRIEKLFF. CDR3 in DNA: TGCGCCAGCAGCTACTCCGGGACAATTGGCAGAATCGAAAAACTGTTTTTT. The gene calls are TRBV5-1 and TRBJ1-4, with a weak D call TRBD1 (6 bases). Germline V CDR1 and CDR2: SGHRS, YFSETQ. The V and J ends lost 3 bases and 8 bases respectively, with 23 bases between them. CDR3 length: 17 residues.

This sequence joins TRBV5-5 and TRBJ1-5, with D possibly matching TRBD1 (5 bases). CDR1 SGHKS and CDR2 YYEKEE come from the germline V gene (reference sequence). The CDR3 has 13 amino acids. Trimming took off 3 bases at V and 3 bases at J, with 7 bases between the two ends. CDR3 nucleotide sequence: TGTGCCAGCAGCTGGGGGGACAATCAGCCCCAGCATTTT. This encodes CASSWGDNQPQHF.

The gene calls are TRBV7-9 and TRBJ2-3; 7 bases are shared with TRBD2. There are 15 residues in the CDR3. Germline CDR1 SEHNR, CDR2 FQNEAQ (reference sequence). V was pared by 5 bases and J by 1 base, with 6 bases of the junction left unmatched. In DNA form, the CDR3 reads TGTGCCAGCAGCCCCCCCAGCGGGGGCACAGATACGCAGTATTTT. This codes for CASSPPSGGTDTQYF.